Listed below are T cell receptor beta chains from one sample, sequenced in a study of cytomegalovirus exposure and HLA in healthy donors. The data were produced by immunoSEQ multiplex PCR, yet TCRdb's version contains in-frame clones alone and is incomplete. The sample has around 100,000 clones, approximately 70% seen once. What was sequenced was PBMCs. The receptors here all came from a man aged 25 to 45 in good health and CMV-seropositive. Both conserved end residues are part of each CDR3. D genes are given only for firm matches. The size field is filled for only some rows; it gives once, few, many or a size class.

cdr3_length,clone_size,v_call,d_call,j_call,cdr3_nt,cdr3_aa
13,NA,TRBV6-5,NA,TRBJ1-2,TGTGCCAGCAGACAACAGGGTAACTATGGCTACACCTTC,CASRQQGNYGYTF
15,NA,TRBV7-6,TRBD2,TRBJ2-2,TGTGCCAGCAGCCGACTAGCGGGTAACACCGGGGAGCTGTTTTTT,CASSRLAGNTGELFF
15,NA,TRBV9,TRBD1,TRBJ2-1,TGTGCCAGCAGCCTGGGACAGGGTGGTTTATACGAGCAGTTCTTC,CASSLGQGGLYEQFF
13,NA,TRBV4-2,TRBD1,TRBJ1-2,TGTGCCAGCAGCCAAGATACAGGGGGCCGCTACACCTTC,CASSQDTGGRYTF
19,few,TRBV18,TRBD1,TRBJ2-4,TGTGCCAGCTCACCCATCCGGACAGGGGCAAAAGGGGCCAAAAACATTCAGTACTTC,CASSPIRTGAKGAKNIQYF
16,few,TRBV5-3,TRBD1,TRBJ1-3,TGTGCCAGAAGCTCCGGACAGGATCCTGCTGGAAACACCATATATTTT,CARSSGQDPAGNTIYF
19,few,TRBV5-1,TRBD1,TRBJ1-6,TGCGCCAGCAGCTTGTCCGGACAGGGATTCTCGGGCCTAAATTCACCCCTCCACTTT,CASSLSGQGFSGLNSPLHF
15,NA,TRBV7-9,NA,TRBJ1-1,TGTGCCAGCAGCTTAGACGGCCGAGGGAACACTGAAGCTTTCTTT,CASSLDGRGNTEAFF
13,NA,TRBV10-1,NA,TRBJ2-1,TGCGCCAGCAGATCAACTAGGCTCAATGAGCAGTTCTTC,CASRSTRLNEQFF
15,NA,TRBV11-2,NA,TRBJ2-5,TGTGCCAGCAGCTTAGCCCTAGGGGGATTCGAGACCCAGTACTTC,CASSLALGGFETQYF
14,NA,TRBV6-5,NA,TRBJ2-3,TGTGCCAGCAGTTACGGGGGGAGCACAGATACGCAGTATTTT,CASSYGGSTDTQYF
12,few,TRBV19,NA,TRBJ1-1,TGTGCCAGTACCCAGGACACATATAGAGCTTTCTTT,CASTQDTYRAFF
17,NA,TRBV7-8,TRBD2,TRBJ2-5,TGTGCCAGCAGCTTAGCCAGGCTAGCGGGGGGGAGAGAGACCCAGTACTTC,CASSLARLAGGRETQYF
12,few,TRBV10-2,NA,TRBJ2-1,TGCGCCAGCACCGACTACCGGAATGAGCAGTTCTTC,CASTDYRNEQFF
11,few,TRBV20-1,NA,TRBJ1-1,TGCAGTGCAGGGGGGAACACTGAAGCTTTCTTT,CSAGGNTEAFF
13,NA,TRBV5-1,NA,TRBJ2-1,TGCGCCAGCAGGACGGCCGTCGGGGATGAGCAGTTCTTC,CASRTAVGDEQFF
14,few,TRBV18,TRBD1,TRBJ1-4,TGTGCCAGCTCACCTAGGACAGGCCACGAAAAACTGTTTTTT,CASSPRTGHEKLFF